This T cell receptor beta chain emerged from a study of long-term antiretroviral therapy in people with HIV. Turning to this clone: Because the CDR3's place on the DNA is in doubt, the DNA is left out and the CDR3 is given as listed by TCRdb.

The CDR3 comprises 15 residues, both ends counted. Germline V gene data show CDR1 as MDHEN and CDR2 as SYDVKM. It was version v3.0 of the immunoSEQ assay that was run at survey level. Using immunoSEQ multiplex PCR, the repertoire was profiled, and TCRdb retains in-frame clones only, with some absent. The table lists 30,000 to 40,000 clones, roughly 80% of them singletons. This TCR came from a young man with HIV. The rearrangement links TRBV28 to TRBJ1-5. The sample in question was unsorted PBMCs, obtained 1.5 years after starting antiretroviral therapy. The CDR3 reads CASSSSDRRSQPQHF.